Listed here is a single T cell receptor beta chain. This clone has only one observation. Its antigen is still unknown. The input lacks base qualities; no much larger clone sits a single base away. The immunoSEQ Assay, a bias-controlled multiplex PCR, was used to amplify TCRbeta CDR3 regions from genomic DNA. Processing in the source paper ran as follows. Within the assay, amplification of reference gene primers was used to estimate how many nucleated cells each sample contained. To quantify the absolute abundance of each unique TCRbeta CDR3 rearrangement, sequence reads were collapsed and filtered. Productive Simpson clonality was computed per sample as the square root of Simpson's diversity index over productive rearrangements. TCRdb obtained this table from immuneACCESS and retained in-frame rearrangements with V and J assigned. These tables miss some clones; where compared with another copy, unresolved V genes account for less than half of the shortfall, and the remainder is unexplained. The DNA was the basis for D and trimming; V, J and clone size are from that table. Recorded for this sample are a few hundred thousand clones; about 90% of them occurred a single time. The top ten constitute roughly 3% of the sample.

Whole blood was collected in K2EDTA tubes by collaborating institutions according to the institutions' own protocols. For TCRbeta analysis, collaborators shipped samples in one of three forms: frozen whole blood, isolated PBMCs, or DNA extracted from either of those sample types. The data stem from a study of blood T cell repertoires in COVID-19 (dated by TCRdb to 2018 to 2021). In terms of the full investigation: Samples covering the acute and convalescent phases of COVID-19 were provided by collaborators in the United States, Italy and Spain. The material from the prospective study consisted of cDNA or gDNA derived from T cells, B-cell-depleted T cells, or PBMCs. The dataset comprised deeply sampled blood TCRbeta repertoires from subjects exposed to, actively infected with, or recovered from COVID-19. The repertoires were released in a freely available public database intended as a resource for research on the immune response to SARS-CoV-2. Samples came from the ongoing ImmuneRACE study (first 160 participants) plus 1,254 subjects from 6 global collaborators. A de-identified subject ID, COVID-19 status, age in years and sex were almost always included in the sample metadata. Where available, HLA class I and class II types were obtained from metadata supplied by the sample provider rather than from assay-based typing.

The CDR3, from cysteine to phenylalanine, totals 15 residues. Solely the CDR3 DNA is kept, with 45 bases framed from the first base. From V the trimming removes 6 bases and from J it removes 2 bases, while the gene matches leave 8 bases of the junction unaccounted for. CDR1 and CDR2, per the germline V gene (reference sequence), are MNHEY and SMNVEV. Results and caveats for the whole study, not just this receptor: Clinical and demographic metadata were provided uncurated, with the amount varying by source and participant.

The V and J segments used are TRBV27 and TRBJ2-3; 7 central nucleotides agree with TRBD1. The sequenced material came from peripheral blood. The TCR originated in a man younger than 35 with active or convalescent COVID-19. The CDR3 corresponds to CASSGQDSTTDTQYF. The DNA sequence is as follows: TGTGCCAGCAGCGGACAGGACTCAACCACAGATACGCAGTATTTT.